The entry below describes one T cell receptor (beta chain). TCRdb keeps only in-frame clones here, not all; method: immunoSEQ multiplex PCR. Of around 120,000 clones in the sample, approximately 91% were seen once. The sample is drawn from a study of control samples from healthy donors and cancer patients. Germline assignment: CDR1 SNHLY and CDR2 FYNNEI. CDR3 size: 13 residues. V was pared by 1 base and J by 7 bases, with 10 bases between. Sequenced sample: blood. This chain links TRBV2 with TRBJ1-1, with D perhaps TRBD1 (6 bases). The origin of this receptor is a woman aged 18-29 years in good health. This chain's CDR3 is CASSEDRAYEAFF. The CDR3 nucleotides read TGTGCCAGCAGTGAAGACAGGGCCTATGAAGCTTTCTTT.